The 8 T cell receptor beta chains listed next were all sequenced from one sample in a study of prognosis after radiotherapy for stage I lung cancer. The study amplified the TCR beta CDR3 region from genomic DNA. This amplification was carried out by two rounds of multiplex PCR. Gene-specific TRBV and TRBJ primers were used in PCR round one. TCRdb processed the multiplex PCR reads anew with MiXCR; each CDR3 protein has one entry. This repertoire shows 26,000 or so distinct CDR3 sequences, around 32% found once; its top ten account for roughly 35%. Specimen: PBMCs, collected before or after stereotactic body radiation therapy (not recorded which). These TCRs come from a donor over 45 with non-small cell lung cancer.

This clonotype was counted many times. The chain couples TRBV6-5 to TRBJ1-6, with D hard to call. Germline CDR1 MNHEY, CDR2 SVGAGI. The CDR3 sequence is 15 residues long. The V end was cut by 2 bases, the J end by 9 bases, with 14 bases between. CDR3 nucleotides: TGTGCCAGCAGTTACGGGCCGGAGCGCGGTTCACCCCTCCACTTT. It yields the protein CASSYGPERGSPLHF.

This clonotype was seen repeatedly, ten times or more. CDR3 bases: TGTGCCAGCAGCGTAGACCAGGGGTCGGGGGTTCTTAGCGAGCAGTACTTC. Amino acid sequence: CASSVDQGSGVLSEQYF. The rearrangement uses TRBV9 and TRBJ2-7; D may be TRBD1 or TRBD2 (6 bases each). The germline V and J ends were trimmed by 0 bases and 6 bases, with 22 bases remaining between them. Germline loops: CDR1 SGDLS, CDR2 YYNGEE. The CDR3 covers 17 residues.

Ten or more counts support this clonotype. This chain joins TRBV18 and TRBJ2-2; D is possibly TRBD1 (6 bases). This CDR3 has 16 residues. Germline CDR1 is KGHSH and CDR2 is LQKENI. With 3 bases removed from V and 2 bases from J, the gap between germline ends came to 13 bases. The CDR3 DNA reads TGTGCCAGCTCACCCCTAGGACAGACTAACACCGGGGAGCTGTTTTTT. As protein: CASSPLGQTNTGELFF.

The chain combines TRBV11-2 with TRBJ2-7; 13 bases map to TRBD2. Trimming took 4 bases from V and 2 from J; bases not matched to a gene: 2. The germline V gene has CDR1 SGHAT and CDR2 FQNNGV. The CDR3 is made up of 15 amino acids. CDR3 region: CASSSGTSGAYEQYF. In DNA, the CDR3 is TGTGCCAGCAGCTCTGGGACTAGCGGGGCCTACGAGCAGTACTTC.

This clonotype was observed at least ten times. The chain uses TRBV7-3 and TRBJ1-2; 10 bases match TRBD1. Germline V gene data show CDR1 as SGHTA and CDR2 as FQGTGA. Losses at the gene ends were 4 bases for V and 3 bases for J; bases not matched to a gene: 11. The CDR3 consists of 17 residues. CDR3 bases: TGTGCCAGCAGCTGGGCCCGGGACAGGGGCTTCTACTATGGCTACACCTTC. It specifies CASSWARDRGFYYGYTF. Drawing the rest from reference TRBV7-3 and TRBJ1-2, the complete variable domain is GAGVSQTPSNKVTEKGKYVELRCDPISGHTALYWYRQSLGQGPEFLIYFQGTGAADDSGLPNDRFFAVRPEGSVSTLKIQRTERGDSAVYLCASSWARDRGFYYGYTFGSGTRLTVV.

The CDR3 sequence: CASSIGGGSTDTQYF. CDR3 in DNA: TGTGCCAGCAGCATAGGGGGCGGATCCACAGATACGCAGTATTTT. V and J are TRBV7-9 and TRBJ2-3, with TRBD1 matching over 7 bases. The CDR3 spans 15 residues. Trimming removed 5 bases from V and 2 bases from J; junction bases left unmatched: 7. Germline CDR1 SEHNR, CDR2 FQNEAQ (reference sequence).

The chain employs TRBV6-2 or TRBV6-3 and TRBJ1-5, with D uncertain. CDR3 size: 14 residues. In germline, CDR1 is MNHEY, CDR2 SVGEGT. The V end lost 6 bases, the J end lost 4 bases, and 13 bases lay between the germline ends. The CDR3 sequence is CASRGYSLNQPQHF. In nucleotides, the CDR3 is TGTGCCAGCAGGGGGTACAGTTTGAATCAGCCCCAGCATTTT.

This clonotype was counted a few times. A much larger clone sits a single nucleotide away, making a read error possible. This chain uses TRBV28 with TRBJ1-5; D remains unclear. This CDR3 spans 17 amino acids. V lost 5 bases, J lost 2 bases, and 19 bases lay in between. Germline CDR1 MDHEN, CDR2 SYDVKM. The CDR3 reads CASSTNLIGNGNQPQHF. The CDR3 nucleotides read TGTGCCAGCAGTACTAATCTGATAGGGAACGGCAATCAGCCCCAGCATTTT. Filled out from reference TRBV28 and TRBJ1-5, the complete variable domain reads DVKVTQSSRYLVKRTGEKVFLECVQDMDHENMFWYRQDPGLGLRLIYFSYDVKMKEKGDIPEGYSVSREKKERFSLILESASTNQTSMYLCASSTNLIGNGNQPQHFGDGTRLSIL.